Listed here are 32 T cell receptor beta chains from one sample, sequenced in a study of cytomegalovirus exposure and HLA in healthy donors. PCR primers comprised 60 Vbeta and 13 Jbeta primers. The method was immunoSEQ multiplex PCR; TCRdb's version includes in-frame clones alone and lacks a portion of them. The sample carries over 100,000 clones, less than 80% recorded once. Sequencing was carried out using PBMCs. Receptors originate from a middle-aged man in good health and CMV-seropositive.

The chain joins TRBV5-1 to TRBJ2-1, with 9 bases aligning to TRBD2. CDR1 SGHRS and CDR2 YFSETQ come from the germline V gene. This CDR3 region has 15 residues. After removal of 0 bases from V and 7 bases from J, the junction contained 5 bases not matched to a gene. DNA for the CDR3: TGCGCCAGCAGCTTGGTTTTAGCGGGAGAAAATGAGCAGTTCTTC. Amino acids: CASSLVLAGENEQFF.

V is TRBV6-1 and J is TRBJ2-7, with a tentative D call TRBD2 (5 bases). Germline V gene lookup returns CDR1 MNHNS and CDR2 SASEGT. Trimming stripped 3 bases from V and 2 bases from J, with 14 bases between. The CDR3 is 15 residues long. The CDR3 spells CASSDLWRPAYEQYF. The CDR3 coding sequence is TGTGCCAGCAGTGACCTTTGGAGGCCAGCCTACGAGCAGTACTTC.

This rearrangement joins TRBV10-2 to TRBJ1-1; 8 bases match TRBD1. J was trimmed by 7 bases and V by 7 bases; bases with no gene match: 5. Germline CDR1 WSHSY, CDR2 SAAADI. The CDR3 is 12 residues long. The CDR3 DNA reads TGCGCCAGCAACAAAGACAGGGGTGAAGCTTTCTTT. Translating it yields CASNKDRGEAFF.

Comments on this clone: Other nucleotide sequences from this sample produce the same CDR3. The chain employs TRBV6-5 and TRBJ1-6; TRBD1 matches at 7 bases. Germline-derived CDR1 and CDR2 are MNHEY and SVGAGI. After removal of 6 bases from V and 8 bases from J, the junction contained 4 bases not matched to a gene. There are 13 residues in the CDR3. CDR3 sequence (DNA): TGTGCCAGCAGACAGGGGACGGATTCACCCCTCCACTTT. This translates into CASRQGTDSPLHF.

The sample holds one count of this clone. V usage is TRBV27 and J usage is TRBJ1-2; TRBD1 matches at 10 bases. V lost 4 bases to trimming and J lost 8 bases; unmatched junction nucleotides: 7. The CDR3 is 14 amino acids. Looked up from germline, CDR1 is MNHEY and CDR2 is SMNVEV (reference sequence). Here the CDR3 reads CASSSSGQGLGYTF. The CDR3 DNA follows: TGTGCCAGCAGTTCCTCGGGACAGGGGCTCGGCTACACCTTC.

J is TRBJ2-5 and V is TRBV10-3; 7 bases fit TRBD1. The J call is in doubt because the DNA end fits TRBJ2-7 better. Germline CDR1 reads ENHRY; CDR2 reads SYGVKD. The CDR3 runs 13 residues. DNA of the CDR3: TGTGCCATCACCCCGACAGGGACGTACGAGCAGTACTTC. Its protein product is CAITPTGTYEQYF.

The chain combines TRBV5-1 with TRBJ1-1, with 7 bases matching TRBD1. V lost 0 bases and J lost 4; bases outside the gene matches: 6. The CDR3 covers 15 residues. Germline CDR1 is SGHRS and CDR2 is YFSETQ. CDR3 protein: CASSLEVGGGTEAFF. CDR3 sequence (DNA): TGCGCCAGCAGCTTGGAGGTAGGGGGCGGCACTGAAGCTTTCTTT.

The genes are TRBV28 and TRBJ1-1, with D maybe TRBD1 (5 bases). V lost 5 bases and J lost 0, with 10 bases in between. Germline lookup yields CDR1 MDHEN and CDR2 SYDVKM. The CDR3 consists of 14 residues. Here the CDR3 DNA reads TGTGCCAGCAGTATGACAGTGATGAACACTGAAGCTTTCTTT. Amino acids: CASSMTVMNTEAFF.

The CDR3, as DNA: TGCGCCAGCAGCTTAGGGACTTCTGGGGCCAACGTCCTGACTTTC. This codes for CASSLGTSGANVLTF. The gene calls are TRBV5-1 and TRBJ2-6; tentatively, D is TRBD2 (6 bases). Looked up from germline, CDR1 is SGHRS and CDR2 is YFSETQ. V lost 2 bases to trimming and J lost 1 base, with 7 bases between them. This CDR3 is 15 amino acids long.

This clone was found once. The chain has TRBV29-1 and TRBJ2-7; possible D gene TRBD2, 6 bases. There are 13 residues in the CDR3. Germline V gene lookup returns CDR1 SQVTM and CDR2 ANQGSEA. The germline V and J ends were trimmed by 0 bases and 7 bases, with 13 bases remaining between them. DNA for the CDR3: TGCAGCGTTGAAGATCAGGAAGGGAGGGAGCAGTACTTC. Translating it yields CSVEDQEGREQYF.

The chain carries TRBV11-3 and TRBJ2-3, with 7 bases identical to TRBD1. CDR1 SGHNT and CDR2 YENEEA come from the germline V gene. Trimming cost V 11 bases and J 5 bases; bases outside gene matches: 7. The CDR3 contains 12 residues. DNA for the CDR3: TGTGCCTGCAAGGGGGCCGGAGATACGCAGTATTTT. Its protein product is CACKGAGDTQYF.

The chain employs TRBV4-1 and TRBJ1-2; 7 nucleotides align to TRBD1. Trimming cost V 2 bases and J 2 bases; bases outside gene matches: 2. Germline CDR1 and CDR2: MGHRA and YSYEKL. The CDR3 is made up of 14 amino acids. CDR3 protein: CASSQQTGNYGYTF. CDR3 nucleotides: TGCGCCAGCAGCCAACAGACAGGGAACTATGGCTACACCTTC.

CDR3 loop: CSVEVSSGRRNEQFF. In DNA, the CDR3 is TGCAGCGTTGAAGTTAGTAGCGGGAGGCGGAATGAGCAGTTCTTC. This rearrangement joins TRBV29-1 to TRBJ2-1, with 10 nucleotides matching TRBD2. Germline-derived CDR1 and CDR2 are SQVTM and ANQGSEA. Losses at the gene ends were 1 base for V and 7 bases for J; bases not matched to a gene: 7. This CDR3 is built from 15 residues.

The gene calls are TRBV19 and TRBJ1-5, with 8 nucleotides matching TRBD1. Germline V CDR1 and CDR2: LNHDA, SQIVND (reference sequence). The CDR3 length is 18 residues. The J segment lost 0 bases and the V segment lost 1 base, leaving 8 bases of the junction unmatched. This chain's CDR3 is CASSIGRDRFSSNQPQHF. The CDR3, as DNA: TGTGCCAGTAGTATAGGGCGGGACAGGTTTTCTAGCAATCAGCCCCAGCATTTT.

The gene calls are TRBV7-9 and TRBJ1-2, with TRBD1 as a possible D gene (6 bases). CDR3 length: 14 residues. Trimming left V 1 base short and J 7 bases short, with 13 bases between. Germline lookup yields CDR1 SEHNR and CDR2 FQNEAQ (reference sequence). This chain's CDR3 is CASSLVGGASGYTF. The CDR3 DNA follows: TGTGCCAGCAGCTTAGTCGGGGGGGCGAGTGGCTACACCTTC.

V usage is TRBV5-4 and J usage is TRBJ2-2, with D perhaps matching TRBD1 (7 bases). The CDR3 loop spans 16 amino acids. The germline V gene encodes CDR1 SGHNT and CDR2 YYREEE (reference sequence). V lost 4 bases and J 4 bases, leaving 17 bases between the germline ends. This CDR3 reads CASSPGDRTFTGELFF. CDR3 coding DNA: TGTGCCAGCAGCCCGGGGGACAGAACTTTCACCGGGGAGCTGTTTTTT. The entire variable domain, with the rest obtained from reference TRBV5-4 and TRBJ2-2, is as follows: ETGVTQSPTHLIKTRGQQVTLRCSSQSGHNTVSWYQQALGQGPQFIFQYYREEENGRGNFPPRFSGLQFPNYSSELNVNALELDDSALYLCASSPGDRTFTGELFFGEGSRLTVL.

The chain recombines TRBV6-1 with TRBJ1-5, with TRBD1 identical over 7 bases. The trim removed 10 bases at V and 9 bases at J, leaving 18 bases unmatched. The V gene's germline CDR1 is MNHNS and CDR2 SASEGT. This CDR3 is 15 amino acids long. CDR3 nucleotides: TGTGCCAACTTCTCTGGACAGGCCCACGACCGGCCCCAGCATTTT. It yields the protein CANFSGQAHDRPQHF.

This clone was detected only a few times. The rearrangement joins TRBV27 to TRBJ2-1, with 7 bases aligning to TRBD2. There are 16 residues in the CDR3. The V segment lost 2 bases and the J segment 4 bases; nucleotides outside the gene matches: 8. Germline V gene sequence: CDR1 MNHEY, CDR2 SMNVEV (reference sequence). The CDR3 reads CASSLRRLAEYNEQFF. DNA of the CDR3: TGTGCCAGCAGTTTACGCAGGCTAGCGGAATACAATGAGCAGTTCTTC.

This clone was counted once. The chain links TRBV4-1 to TRBJ1-4; D not certain. The V end lost 1 base, the J end lost 1 base, and 10 bases lay between the germline ends. CDR3 length: 16 amino acids. Germline assignment: CDR1 MGHRA and CDR2 YSYEKL. Here the CDR3 DNA reads TGCGCCAGCAGCCAAGGTGTCGGGAGAACTAATGAAAAACTGTTTTTT. Translated, it gives CASSQGVGRTNEKLFF.

This rearrangement joins TRBV2 to TRBJ1-2; D remains unclear. V dropped 4 bases and J dropped 8 bases, with 8 bases sitting between them. The germline V gene encodes CDR1 SNHLY and CDR2 FYNNEI. This CDR3 contains 11 residues. CDR3 region: CASSVEGGYTF. CDR3 DNA: TGTGCCAGCAGTGTTGAGGGCGGCTACACCTTC. The full variable domain, with the rest looked up from reference TRBV2 and TRBJ1-2, is EPEVTQTPSHQVTQMGQEVILRCVPISNHLYFYWYRQILGQKVEFLVSFYNNEISEKSEIFDDQFSVERPDGSNFTLKIRSTKLEDSAMYFCASSVEGGYTFGSGTRLTVV.

This chain links TRBV4-2 with TRBJ2-7; the match to TRBD1 covers 11 bases. CDR1 and CDR2 from the germline V gene are LGHNA and YNFKEQ. J was trimmed by 6 bases and V by 3 bases; bases with no gene match: 7. CDR3 length: 15 amino acids. In DNA form, the CDR3 reads TGTGCCAGCAGCCAGGATAGGACAGGGGGCGGCGAGCAGTACTTC. Residues: CASSQDRTGGGEQYF.

The V gene is TRBV27, the J gene TRBJ1-1, with 7 bases fitting TRBD1. This CDR3 spans 15 amino acids. Per germline, CDR1 MNHEY and CDR2 SMNVEV (reference sequence). Trimming removed 5 bases from V and 4 bases from J; junction bases left unmatched: 10. The CDR3 nucleotides read TGTGCCAGCAGTCCTTCGACAGGGTGGGGCACTGAAGCTTTCTTT. Encoded protein: CASSPSTGWGTEAFF.

This clone was detected once. The chain uses TRBV28 and TRBJ2-7; possibly TRBD1 for D (6 bases). V lost 7 bases, J lost 4 bases, and 17 bases lay in between. CDR3 length: 14 amino acids. The germline gives CDR1 MDHEN, CDR2 SYDVKM. The CDR3 region has the DNA TGTGCCAGCAACCTGGACAGTGGTCGGTACGAGCAGTACTTC. Translating gives CASNLDSGRYEQYF.

V usage is TRBV19 and J usage is TRBJ1-5, with D perhaps matching TRBD1 (5 bases). CDR3 size: 15 residues. CDR1 LNHDA and CDR2 SQIVND come from the germline V gene (reference sequence). V was cut by 3 bases and J by 3 bases, with 12 bases left in between. DNA of the CDR3: TGTGCCAGTAGTATGCAAGGGGCTATCAATCAGCCCCAGCATTTT. Translating it yields CASSMQGAINQPQHF.

The chain couples TRBV7-8 to TRBJ2-3; the D gene is possibly TRBD1 (6 bases). The V gene lost 7 bases and the J gene lost 2 bases, with 16 bases spanning the gap. The CDR3 totals 15 residues. CDR1 and CDR2 from the germline V gene are SGHVS and FQNEAQ. CDR3 nucleotides: TGTGCCAGCAACAGAGGACGGACAGACACAGATACGCAGTATTTT. As protein: CASNRGRTDTDTQYF.

The J gene is TRBJ2-7, the V gene TRBV28; 10 positions match TRBD1. The CDR3 sequence is 18 residues long. Germline CDR1 is MDHEN and CDR2 is SYDVKM. The V gene end was trimmed by 4 bases and the J gene end by 2 bases; junction bases not matched to a gene: 14. This CDR3 reads CASSYSKSGQGPPYEQYF. The CDR3 bases are TGTGCCAGCAGTTACTCGAAGTCGGGACAGGGGCCACCCTACGAGCAGTACTTC.

This clone was seen just once. The gene calls are TRBV5-5 and TRBJ2-1; perhaps TRBD1 as D (6 bases). This CDR3 comprises 15 residues. The germline V gene encodes CDR1 SGHKS and CDR2 YYEKEE (reference sequence). V was cut by 0 bases and J by 0 bases, with 7 bases left in between. The CDR3 reads CASSLEDSSYNEQFF. DNA of the CDR3: TGTGCCAGCAGCTTGGAGGACAGCTCCTACAATGAGCAGTTCTTC.

This clone was counted a few times. The chain links TRBV18 to TRBJ2-7; perhaps TRBD1 as D (6 bases). Germline values: CDR1 KGHSH, CDR2 LQKENI. The V end was cut by 1 base, the J end by 4 bases, with 8 bases between. This CDR3 has 13 amino acids. CDR3 bases: TGTGCCAGCTCACCACAAGGGGGTTACGAGCAGTACTTC. Amino acids: CASSPQGGYEQYF.

This rearrangement joins TRBV29-1 to TRBJ1-2; 7 bases are a match to TRBD1. Per the germline V gene, CDR1 is SQVTM and CDR2 is ANQGSEA. V dropped 6 bases and J dropped 1; count of bases not matched to a gene: 2. The CDR3 runs to 12 residues. As DNA, the CDR3 is TGCAGCGTAAGACAGGGTAACTATGGCTACACCTTC. Protein product: CSVRQGNYGYTF.

CDR3 in amino acids: CASSVDPGTVGELFF. The CDR3 region has the DNA TGTGCCAGCAGCGTAGATCCGGGTACGGTCGGGGAGCTGTTTTTT. The chain carries TRBV9 and TRBJ2-2; no firm D call. V was pared by 0 bases and J by 7 bases, with 13 bases between. Germline V gene lookup returns CDR1 SGDLS and CDR2 YYNGEE. CDR3 length: 15 residues. Using reference TRBV9 and TRBJ2-2 for the parts outside the CDR3, the full variable domain is DSGVTQTPKHLITATGQRVTLRCSPRSGDLSVYWYQQSLDQGLQFLIQYYNGEERAKGNILERFSAQQFPDLHSELNLSSLELGDSALYFCASSVDPGTVGELFFGEGSRLTVL.

The genes are TRBV18 and TRBJ2-5, with D maybe TRBD1 (5 bases). In germline, CDR1 is KGHSH, CDR2 LQKENI. This CDR3 spans 16 amino acids. Trimming took off 1 base at V and 0 bases at J, with 12 bases between the two ends. CDR3 sequence: CASSPLPGQYQETQYF. In nucleotides, the CDR3 is TGTGCCAGCTCACCACTACCAGGGCAGTACCAAGAGACCCAGTACTTC.

V is TRBV6-4 and J is TRBJ2-3; maybe TRBD1 (5 bases). Germline loops: CDR1 MRHNA, CDR2 SNTAGT. CDR3 length: 16 amino acids. V was clipped by 1 base and J by 1 base, with 12 bases between them. This CDR3 is CASSDFLDRGTDTQYF. The CDR3 coding sequence is TGTGCCAGCAGTGACTTCTTAGACAGAGGCACAGATACGCAGTATTTT.